The sequence of this T cell receptor (beta chain) was determined in a study of Ad26.COV2.S vaccination and SARS-CoV-2 variants. About the research overall: Dosing was one shot or two shots 56 days apart. Overall study results and limits: In vaccinated individuals, spike-specific CD8+ and CD4+ T cell responses reportedly displayed substantial breadth.

Clones were read by immunoSEQ multiplex PCR, and TCRdb kept only the in-frame ones, dropping some. Seen here are 300,000 to 400,000 clones, around nine tenths observed once, and the top ten hold roughly 4.8%. Worth noting for this clone: Its antigen is not known.

As to treatment: roughly 19 received Ad26.COV2.S at low or high dose, single or two shots; roughly 5 received placebo; per-sample allocation not given. Specimens were obtained on day 63 following the first vaccine or placebo injection. Based in Boston, the donor was an adult of 18-55 years. The CDR3 spans 15 residues. Germline CDR1 and CDR2: MRHNA and SNTAGT. V was clipped by 6 bases and J by 8 bases, with 20 bases between them. V usage is TRBV6-4 and J usage is TRBJ2-1; D is ambiguous. The receptor was isolated from a person aged 18-65 years who received the Ad26.COV2.S COVID-19 vaccine or a placebo. This material consisted of peripheral blood, taken in a trial of Ad26.COV2.S vaccine versus placebo. CDR3 coding DNA: TGTGCCAGCAGGGCCCAGCCAAATCTGCCCTATGAGCAGTTCTTC. Translation gives CASRAQPNLPYEQFF.